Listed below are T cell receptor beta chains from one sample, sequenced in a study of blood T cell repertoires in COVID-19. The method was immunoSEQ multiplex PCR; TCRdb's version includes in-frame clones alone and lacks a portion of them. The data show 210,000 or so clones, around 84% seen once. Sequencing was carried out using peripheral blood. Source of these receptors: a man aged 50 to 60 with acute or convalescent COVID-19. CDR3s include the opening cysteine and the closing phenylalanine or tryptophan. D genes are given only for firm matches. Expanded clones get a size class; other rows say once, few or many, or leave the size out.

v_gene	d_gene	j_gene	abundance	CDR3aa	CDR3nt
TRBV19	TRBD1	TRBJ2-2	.	CASSFTGGGTGELFF	TGTGCCAGTAGTTTCACAGGGGGCGGGACCGGGGAGCTGTTTTTT
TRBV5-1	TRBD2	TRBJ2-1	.	CASSLFSTSGGPLLNEQFF	TGCGCCAGCAGCTTGTTCTCAACTAGCGGGGGGCCTCTCCTCAATGAGCAGTTCTTC
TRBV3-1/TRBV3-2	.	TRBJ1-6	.	CASSQGGWGPSSPLHF	TGTGCCAGCAGCCAGGGGGGATGGGGCCCTAGTTCACCCCTCCACTTT
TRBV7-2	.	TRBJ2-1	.	CASSPSGSTLEQFF	TGTGCCAGCAGCCCCTCCGGATCGACACTTGAGCAGTTCTTC
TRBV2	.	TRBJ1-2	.	CATSGNGRGNYGYTF	TGTGCCACCTCGGGTAATGGCAGGGGCAACTATGGCTACACCTTC
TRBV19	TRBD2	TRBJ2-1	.	CASRPLGGAGQTYNEQFF	TGTGCCAGTAGACCCCTTGGGGGAGCGGGGCAGACCTACAATGAGCAGTTCTTC
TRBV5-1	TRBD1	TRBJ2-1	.	CASSLLAGQGPLDEQFF	TGCGCCAGCAGCTTGCTCGCGGGACAGGGGCCCTTGGATGAGCAGTTCTTC
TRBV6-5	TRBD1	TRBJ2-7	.	CASSLGQGPLDEQYF	TGTGCCAGCAGTCTCGGACAGGGGCCCCTCGACGAGCAGTACTTC
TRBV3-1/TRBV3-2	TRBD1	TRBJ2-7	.	CASSHATGTSYEQYF	TGTGCCAGCAGCCACGCGACAGGGACCTCCTACGAGCAGTACTTC
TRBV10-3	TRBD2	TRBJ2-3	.	CAISGLAGPSTDTQYF	TGTGCCATCAGTGGACTAGCGGGACCTAGCACAGATACGCAGTATTTT
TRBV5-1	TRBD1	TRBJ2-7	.	CASSLGGQDYEQYF	TGCGCCAGCAGCTTGGGGGGACAGGACTACGAGCAGTACTTC
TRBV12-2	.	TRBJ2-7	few	CASTGTENSYEQYF	TGTGCAAGCACCGGGACAGAAAACTCCTACGAGCAGTACTTC
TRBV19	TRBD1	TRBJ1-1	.	CASTDRVPVSMNTEAFF	TGTGCCAGTACCGACAGGGTCCCAGTTTCCATGAACACTGAAGCTTTCTTT
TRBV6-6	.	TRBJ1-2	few	CASSYSAGAVGGYTF	TGTGCCAGCAGTTACTCGGCGGGGGCGGTGGGCGGCTACACCTTC
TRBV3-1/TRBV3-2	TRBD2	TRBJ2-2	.	CASSQDFSGGANTGELFF	TGTGCCAGCAGCCAAGATTTTAGCGGGGGCGCGAACACCGGGGAGCTGTTTTTT
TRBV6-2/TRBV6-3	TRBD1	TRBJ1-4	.	CASSYSNPGQGNEKLFF	TGTGCCAGCAGTTACTCAAACCCGGGACAGGGTAATGAAAAACTGTTTTTT
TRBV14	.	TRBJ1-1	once	CASSQEARATEAFF	TGTGCCAGCAGCCAAGAGGCCAGGGCCACTGAAGCTTTCTTT
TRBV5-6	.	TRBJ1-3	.	CARPRGGHTIYF	TGTGCCAGGCCACGGGGGGGACACACCATATATTTT
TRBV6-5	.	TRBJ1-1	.	CASSDRGWNTEAFF	TGTGCCAGCAGCGACCGGGGTTGGAACACTGAAGCTTTCTTT
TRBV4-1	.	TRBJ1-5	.	CASSQDPSHRGFSNQPQHF	TGCGCCAGCAGCCAAGATCCCTCCCATAGGGGCTTTAGCAATCAGCCCCAGCATTTT
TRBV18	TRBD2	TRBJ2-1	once	CASSPGLAGGRGEQFF	TGTGCCAGCTCACCGGGACTAGCGGGGGGCCGCGGTGAGCAGTTCTTC
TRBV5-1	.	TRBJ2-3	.	CASSSVSTDTQYF	TGCGCCAGCAGCTCGGTTAGCACAGATACGCAGTATTTT
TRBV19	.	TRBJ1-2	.	CASKRDGGFNYGYTF	TGTGCCAGTAAGCGGGACGGGGGATTTAACTATGGCTACACCTTC
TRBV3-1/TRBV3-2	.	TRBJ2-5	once	CASSQDYGRAQYF	TGTGCCAGCAGCCAAGATTATGGGCGGGCCCAGTACTTC
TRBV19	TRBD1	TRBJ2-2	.	CASRTGTATGELFF	TGTGCCAGCAGAACCGGGACAGCCACCGGGGAGCTGTTTTTT
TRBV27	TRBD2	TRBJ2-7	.	CASSSGTRSIYEQYF	TGTGCCAGCAGTTCAGGGACTAGATCGATCTACGAGCAGTACTTC
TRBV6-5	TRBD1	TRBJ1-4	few	CASSTGAQNEKLFF	TGTGCCAGCAGCACAGGGGCCCAAAATGAAAAACTGTTTTTT
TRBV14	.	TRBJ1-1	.	CASSQGRVNTEAFF	TGTGCCAGCAGCCAGGGGAGGGTGAACACTGAAGCTTTCTTT
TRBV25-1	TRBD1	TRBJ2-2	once	CASGPTLGQGDTGELFF	TGTGCCAGCGGCCCAACTTTGGGACAGGGGGACACCGGGGAGCTGTTTTTT
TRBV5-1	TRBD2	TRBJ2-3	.	CASSSSGGADTQYF	TGCGCCAGCAGCAGTAGCGGGGGGGCAGATACGCAGTATTTT
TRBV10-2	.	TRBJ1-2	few	CASDGGRDIGGYTF	TGCGCCAGCGACGGGGGGCGCGACATTGGTGGCTACACCTTC
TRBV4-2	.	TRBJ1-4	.	CASSQDWQGTEKLFF	TGTGCCAGCAGCCAAGATTGGCAGGGGACTGAAAAACTGTTTTTT
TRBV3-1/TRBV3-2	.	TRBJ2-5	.	CASSVNRQETQYF	TGTGCCAGCAGCGTCAACAGACAAGAGACCCAGTACTTC
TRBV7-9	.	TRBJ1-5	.	CASSPQGNSNQPQHF	TGTGCCAGCAGCCCACAGGGAAATAGCAATCAGCCCCAGCATTTT
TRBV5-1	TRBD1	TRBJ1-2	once	CASSSPRDSDYGYTF	TGCGCCAGCAGCTCCCCCCGGGACAGCGACTATGGCTACACTTTC
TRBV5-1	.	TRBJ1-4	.	CASRPGLWADEKLFF	TGCGCCAGCAGGCCGGGACTCTGGGCGGATGAAAAACTGTTTTTT
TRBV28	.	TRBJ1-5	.	CASYSLPANQPQHF	TGTGCCAGCTATTCTCTCCCTGCGAATCAGCCCCAGCATTTT
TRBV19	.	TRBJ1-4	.	CASSPATGDEKLFF	TGTGCCAGTAGTCCCGCGACAGGTGATGAAAAACTGTTTTTT
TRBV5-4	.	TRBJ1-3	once	CASSFGQSSGNTIYF	TGTGCCAGCAGCTTCGGACAGAGCTCTGGAAACACCATATATTTT
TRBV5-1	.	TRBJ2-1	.	CASSLPIIGEQFF	TGCGCCAGCAGCTTGCCAATTATCGGTGAGCAGTTCTTC